This T cell receptor beta chain was recovered during a study of blood T cells in healthy people across ages. General observations from the study: Unknown donor CMV status possibly confounded expanded clonotype changes. The diversity estimates, figures obtained from one million T cells, were considered underestimates.

About this clonotype: Its specificity is not known.

In each sample, at least 6.5 million PBMCs were isolated. With each sample, at least 5 micrograms of total RNA were extracted. This CDR3 spans 14 amino acids. The V gene lost 6 bases and the J gene lost 0 bases, with 9 bases spanning the gap. Germline loops: CDR1 MNHEY, CDR2 SMNVEV (reference sequence). Then a second PCR, running about 6 to 12 cycles, was carried out with a sample-barcoded 5' primer and a J-beta primer mix. TCRdb analysed the 5' RACE reads with MiXCR anew, one entry per CDR3 protein. The sample records approximately 1.5 million distinct CDR3 sequences, under 55% being singletons. This chain connects TRBV27 to TRBJ1-3; TRBD1 might be the D (6 bases). The receptor's source is a woman under 30 in good health. The specimen was blood. The CDR3: CASRGGGSGNTIYF. For the CDR3, the DNA is TGTGCCAGCAGAGGGGGGGGCTCTGGAAACACCATATATTTT.